A selection of T cell receptor beta chains follows, all from one sample in a study of technical replicates of blood from a handful of donors. Profiling relied on immunoSEQ multiplex PCR, and the TCRdb table lists in-frame clones only, not all of them. The sample has under 95,000 clones; about 94% are singletons. Sample: T cells isolated from PBMCs. All receptors come from a human donor in good health. Both conserved end residues are part of each CDR3. D genes are given only for firm matches. Clone size is stated in some rows and not others, as once, few, many or a class when expanded.

d_gene: .; len: 15; abundance: .; v_gene: TRBV19; j_gene: TRBJ1-2; CDR3nt: TGTGCCAGTAGTACCTCTCTGACGGGGAACTATGGCTACACCTTC; CDR3aa: CASSTSLTGNYGYTF
d_gene: TRBD2; len: 14; abundance: .; v_gene: TRBV9; j_gene: TRBJ2-7; CDR3nt: TGTGCCAGCAGCGTTAGCGGGAGGGCCCGAGAGCAGTACTTC; CDR3aa: CASSVSGRAREQYF
d_gene: .; len: 15; abundance: few; v_gene: TRBV21-1; j_gene: TRBJ1-5; CDR3nt: TGTGCCAGCAGCAAACCAGGGGACAGGGAGCCTCCCCAGCATTTT; CDR3aa: CASSKPGDREPPQHF
d_gene: .; len: 14; abundance: .; v_gene: TRBV19; j_gene: TRBJ2-7; CDR3nt: TGTGCCAGTAGTATAGCCCAGGGGACCTACGAGCAGTACTTC; CDR3aa: CASSIAQGTYEQYF
d_gene: .; len: 15; abundance: .; v_gene: TRBV29-1; j_gene: TRBJ1-4; CDR3nt: TGCAGCGTTGAACCCCTACAGTGGACTAATGAAAAACTGTTTTTT; CDR3aa: CSVEPLQWTNEKLFF
d_gene: TRBD1; len: 13; abundance: .; v_gene: TRBV27; j_gene: TRBJ1-2; CDR3nt: TGTGCCAGCAGTTTAAGACAGGGGGATGGCTACACCTTC; CDR3aa: CASSLRQGDGYTF
d_gene: .; len: 11; abundance: .; v_gene: TRBV20-1; j_gene: TRBJ1-1; CDR3nt: TGCAGTGCTGGCAGGGAAACTGAAGCTTTCTTT; CDR3aa: CSAGRETEAFF
d_gene: .; len: 13; abundance: once; v_gene: TRBV19; j_gene: TRBJ2-7; CDR3nt: TGTGCCAGTAGTCCGAGGGCGGACTACGAGCAGTACTTC; CDR3aa: CASSPRADYEQYF
d_gene: TRBD1; len: 15; abundance: .; v_gene: TRBV5-1; j_gene: TRBJ1-2; CDR3nt: TGCGCCAGCAGCTCTGGAGAGGGGGCGAACTATGGCTACACCTTC; CDR3aa: CASSSGEGANYGYTF
d_gene: .; len: 14; abundance: once; v_gene: TRBV27; j_gene: TRBJ2-7; CDR3nt: TGTGCCAGCAGTTTTCGGCAGTCTCTAGGCGAGCAGTACTTC; CDR3aa: CASSFRQSLGEQYF
d_gene: TRBD1; len: 15; abundance: .; v_gene: TRBV7-2; j_gene: TRBJ1-5; CDR3nt: TGTGCCAGCAGCTTCGGGACAGGGGCTTATCAGCCCCAGCATTTT; CDR3aa: CASSFGTGAYQPQHF
d_gene: TRBD1; len: 14; abundance: .; v_gene: TRBV27; j_gene: TRBJ1-1; CDR3nt: TGTGCCAGCAATTTCGTTACAGGGGTTACTGAAGCTTTCTTT; CDR3aa: CASNFVTGVTEAFF
d_gene: TRBD2; len: 13; abundance: .; v_gene: TRBV10-2; j_gene: TRBJ2-1; CDR3nt: TGCGCCAGCAGTCGGGGGGGACTCAATGAGCAGTTCTTC; CDR3aa: CASSRGGLNEQFF
d_gene: TRBD1; len: 18; abundance: once; v_gene: TRBV14; j_gene: TRBJ2-1; CDR3nt: TGTGCCAGCAGCCAAGATTTGGGCATAGGGGGCGTCTACAATGAGCAGTTCTTC; CDR3aa: CASSQDLGIGGVYNEQFF
d_gene: TRBD1; len: 15; abundance: .; v_gene: TRBV7-2; j_gene: TRBJ2-1; CDR3nt: TGTGCCAGCAGCTTCCCAGGGGGCTCCTACAATGAGCAGTTCTTC; CDR3aa: CASSFPGGSYNEQFF
d_gene: .; len: 13; abundance: .; v_gene: TRBV6-1; j_gene: TRBJ1-3; CDR3nt: TGTGCCAGCAGGGACAGCCCTGGAAACACCATATATTTT; CDR3aa: CASRDSPGNTIYF
d_gene: .; len: 13; abundance: .; v_gene: TRBV5-1; j_gene: TRBJ1-6; CDR3nt: TGCGCCAGCAGTGACAGTCTCAATTCACCCCTCCACTTT; CDR3aa: CASSDSLNSPLHF
d_gene: TRBD2; len: 15; abundance: once; v_gene: TRBV6-5; j_gene: TRBJ2-5; CDR3nt: TGTGCCAGCAGTTACTCGATCACGGGAGGGGAGACCCAGTACTTC; CDR3aa: CASSYSITGGETQYF
d_gene: .; len: 13; abundance: .; v_gene: TRBV27; j_gene: TRBJ2-7; CDR3nt: TGTGCCAGCAGTTTGCGGTCATGGGACGAGCAGTACTTC; CDR3aa: CASSLRSWDEQYF
d_gene: TRBD1; len: 14; abundance: .; v_gene: TRBV29-1; j_gene: TRBJ1-1; CDR3nt: TGCAGCGTATCTTCCGGGACAGGGGGCACTGAAGCTTTCTTT; CDR3aa: CSVSSGTGGTEAFF
d_gene: TRBD2; len: 11; abundance: .; v_gene: TRBV2; j_gene: TRBJ2-1; CDR3nt: TGTGCCAGCAGTAGCGGGATCGAGCAGTTCTTC; CDR3aa: CASSSGIEQFF
d_gene: .; len: 12; abundance: .; v_gene: TRBV7-9; j_gene: TRBJ2-6; CDR3nt: TGTGCCAGCAGCTTATCCACCAACGTCCTGACTTTC; CDR3aa: CASSLSTNVLTF
d_gene: TRBD1; len: 14; abundance: once; v_gene: TRBV19; j_gene: TRBJ2-7; CDR3nt: TGTGCCAGTAGCGACAGGGGACCTCCCTACGAGCAGTACTTC; CDR3aa: CASSDRGPPYEQYF
d_gene: TRBD1; len: 14; abundance: .; v_gene: TRBV4-1; j_gene: TRBJ1-1; CDR3nt: TGCGCCAGCAGCCAGGGACAGGGTATCCCTGAAGCTTTCTTT; CDR3aa: CASSQGQGIPEAFF
d_gene: .; len: 12; abundance: .; v_gene: TRBV10-3; j_gene: TRBJ1-2; CDR3nt: TGTGCCAGCTCCGGGGATACCTATGGCTACACCTTC; CDR3aa: CASSGDTYGYTF
d_gene: .; len: 15; abundance: .; v_gene: TRBV2; j_gene: TRBJ2-1; CDR3nt: TGTGCCAGCAGTGCCGACAGCAACTCCTACAATGAGCAGTTCTTC; CDR3aa: CASSADSNSYNEQFF
d_gene: TRBD2; len: 15; abundance: .; v_gene: TRBV10-3; j_gene: TRBJ2-3; CDR3nt: TGTGCCACGCACCCTAGCGGGGGGCGAACAGATACGCAGTATTTT; CDR3aa: CATHPSGGRTDTQYF
d_gene: .; len: 16; abundance: few; v_gene: TRBV18; j_gene: TRBJ1-1; CDR3nt: TGTGCCAGCTCACCAGGGGCAGGGCCCATGAACACTGAAGCTTTCTTT; CDR3aa: CASSPGAGPMNTEAFF
d_gene: .; len: 15; abundance: .; v_gene: TRBV18; j_gene: TRBJ1-1; CDR3nt: TGTGCCAGCTCGAGAGGCACCTCTATGAACACTGAAGCTTTCTTT; CDR3aa: CASSRGTSMNTEAFF
d_gene: .; len: 14; abundance: .; v_gene: TRBV4-1; j_gene: TRBJ1-1; CDR3nt: TGCGCCAGCAGCGGCCGAACGAGGGACACTGAAGCTTTCTTT; CDR3aa: CASSGRTRDTEAFF
d_gene: TRBD1; len: 13; abundance: .; v_gene: TRBV7-6; j_gene: TRBJ2-1; CDR3nt: TGTGCCAGCAGCATGGACAGGGGAGGTGAGCAGTTCTTC; CDR3aa: CASSMDRGGEQFF
d_gene: .; len: 13; abundance: .; v_gene: TRBV29-1; j_gene: TRBJ2-3; CDR3nt: TGCAGCGTTGACGGTATACGCCAAGATACGCAGTATTTT; CDR3aa: CSVDGIRQDTQYF
d_gene: TRBD1; len: 12; abundance: .; v_gene: TRBV9; j_gene: TRBJ1-1; CDR3nt: TGTGCCAGCAGCTCACGGGACAGTGAAGCTTTCTTT; CDR3aa: CASSSRDSEAFF
d_gene: .; len: 12; abundance: .; v_gene: TRBV14; j_gene: TRBJ2-1; CDR3nt: TGTGCCAGCAGCCATCGTCCTGATGAGCAGTTCTTC; CDR3aa: CASSHRPDEQFF
d_gene: TRBD1; len: 16; abundance: .; v_gene: TRBV6-6; j_gene: TRBJ1-2; CDR3nt: TGTGCCAGCAGTTACCGTGGGACAGCTTCTAACTATGGCTACACCTTC; CDR3aa: CASSYRGTASNYGYTF
d_gene: .; len: 10; abundance: few; v_gene: TRBV25-1; j_gene: TRBJ1-1; CDR3nt: TGTGCCAGCTTCGGAGCAGAAGCTTTCTTT; CDR3aa: CASFGAEAFF
d_gene: .; len: 11; abundance: .; v_gene: TRBV2; j_gene: TRBJ2-1; CDR3nt: TGTGCCAGCAACTACTACAATGAGCAGTTCTTC; CDR3aa: CASNYYNEQFF
d_gene: .; len: 13; abundance: .; v_gene: TRBV28; j_gene: TRBJ1-1; CDR3nt: TGTGCCAGCACCCCCGGGCCAGGGGCTGAAGCTTTCTTT; CDR3aa: CASTPGPGAEAFF
d_gene: TRBD2; len: 16; abundance: once; v_gene: TRBV25-1; j_gene: TRBJ2-3; CDR3nt: TGTGCCAGCAGTGAATTCGGGGGGTTATTAACAGATACGCAGTATTTT; CDR3aa: CASSEFGGLLTDTQYF
d_gene: .; len: 13; abundance: .; v_gene: TRBV18; j_gene: TRBJ2-3; CDR3nt: TGTGCCAGCTCAACGCAGGACACAGATACGCAGTATTTT; CDR3aa: CASSTQDTDTQYF
d_gene: TRBD1; len: 14; abundance: .; v_gene: TRBV19; j_gene: TRBJ2-7; CDR3nt: TGTGCCAGTAGTCCCGGGACAGGGGGCTACGAGCAGTACTTC; CDR3aa: CASSPGTGGYEQYF
d_gene: TRBD1; len: 17; abundance: .; v_gene: TRBV4-1; j_gene: TRBJ2-3; CDR3nt: TGCGCCAGCAGCCAAGGTCGACAGGGAGTAGGGACAGATACGCAGTATTTT; CDR3aa: CASSQGRQGVGTDTQYF
d_gene: TRBD1; len: 15; abundance: .; v_gene: TRBV27; j_gene: TRBJ1-1; CDR3nt: TGTGCCACCGCCCAGAACGACAGGGAAAGGTCAGAAGCTTTCTTT; CDR3aa: CATAQNDRERSEAFF
d_gene: .; len: 14; abundance: .; v_gene: TRBV29-1; j_gene: TRBJ2-5; CDR3nt: TGCAGCGTTGACCTGGTGGCGGCTCAAGAGACCCAGTACTTC; CDR3aa: CSVDLVAAQETQYF
d_gene: .; len: 13; abundance: .; v_gene: TRBV29-1; j_gene: TRBJ2-3; CDR3nt: TGCAGCGTTGAGGAGACTAGGGAGGATACGCAGTATTTT; CDR3aa: CSVEETREDTQYF
d_gene: TRBD2; len: 16; abundance: .; v_gene: TRBV9; j_gene: TRBJ2-5; CDR3nt: TGTGCCAGCAGCGTAGAGATACTAGCGGACGTGGAGACCCAGTACTTC; CDR3aa: CASSVEILADVETQYF
d_gene: .; len: 13; abundance: .; v_gene: TRBV5-6; j_gene: TRBJ1-1; CDR3nt: TGTGCCAGCAGCTTGACAGGGCCCACTGAAGCTTTCTTT; CDR3aa: CASSLTGPTEAFF
d_gene: .; len: 15; abundance: .; v_gene: TRBV6-1; j_gene: TRBJ2-5; CDR3nt: TGTGCCAGCACGAACAACAGGATACCCCAAGAGACCCAGTACTTC; CDR3aa: CASTNNRIPQETQYF
d_gene: .; len: 13; abundance: .; v_gene: TRBV30; j_gene: TRBJ1-2; CDR3nt: TGTGCCTGGAGGGCGGCGGATAACTATGGCTACACCTTC; CDR3aa: CAWRAADNYGYTF
d_gene: .; len: 15; abundance: .; v_gene: TRBV9; j_gene: TRBJ2-1; CDR3nt: TGTGCCAGCAGCGTAGCTGAGGGAGGGGGCAATGAGCAGTTCTTC; CDR3aa: CASSVAEGGGNEQFF
d_gene: TRBD2; len: 14; abundance: .; v_gene: TRBV18; j_gene: TRBJ2-7; CDR3nt: TGTGCCAGCTCACGGGCTAGCGGACCCTACGAGCAGTACTTC; CDR3aa: CASSRASGPYEQYF
d_gene: TRBD2; len: 17; abundance: .; v_gene: TRBV5-1; j_gene: TRBJ2-5; CDR3nt: TGCGCCAGCAGCCCCGGGACTAGCGGGAAGGGGGAAGAGACCCAGTACTTC; CDR3aa: CASSPGTSGKGEETQYF